This T cell receptor beta chain is drawn from a study of T cell changes during pregnancy in multiple sclerosis. The ends were cut back, 5 bases at V and 2 bases at J, with 17 bases in the middle. The CDR3 is 16 residues long. Germline CDR1 and CDR2: KGHSH and LQKENI. The table came from immunoSEQ multiplex PCR; TCRdb's copy has only in-frame clones and leaves some out. The table records about 62,000 clones, about 89% of them present only once. The rearrangement uses TRBV18 and TRBJ2-3, with D possibly matching TRBD1 (6 bases). This sample comprised peripheral blood, obtained in the first trimester of pregnancy. The clonotype comes from a female donor with multiple sclerosis, enrolled in a pregnancy study. For the CDR3, the DNA is TGTGCCAGCTCAAAGGAGGACAGTTTTTACACAGATACGCAGTATTTT. Translated: CASSKEDSFYTDTQYF.